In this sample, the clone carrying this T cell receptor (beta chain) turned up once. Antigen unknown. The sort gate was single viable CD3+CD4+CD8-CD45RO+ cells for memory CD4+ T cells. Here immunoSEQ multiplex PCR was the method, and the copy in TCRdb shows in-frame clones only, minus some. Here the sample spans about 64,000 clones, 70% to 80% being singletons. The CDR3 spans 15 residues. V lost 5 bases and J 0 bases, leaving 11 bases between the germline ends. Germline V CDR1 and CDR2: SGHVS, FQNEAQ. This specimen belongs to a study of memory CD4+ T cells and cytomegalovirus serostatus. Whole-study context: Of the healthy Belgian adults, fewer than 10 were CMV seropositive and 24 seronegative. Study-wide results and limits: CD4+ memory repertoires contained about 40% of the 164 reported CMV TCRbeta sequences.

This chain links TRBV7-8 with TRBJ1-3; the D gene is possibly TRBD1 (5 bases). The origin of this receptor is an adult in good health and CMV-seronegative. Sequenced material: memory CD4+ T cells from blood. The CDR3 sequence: CASSPSGISGNTIYF. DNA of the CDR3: TGTGCCAGCAGCCCTTCAGGGATCTCTGGAAACACCATATATTTT.